This TCR beta chain is drawn from a study of cytotoxic CD8 clonotypes in ibrutinib-treated CLL. Trimming stripped 0 bases from V and 2 bases from J, with 10 bases between. This CDR3 has 15 residues. CDR1 is SGHRS, CDR2 YFSETQ, per germline. Clones were sequenced by immunoSEQ multiplex PCR, and TCRdb holds only the in-frame ones, with some missing. The sample has 60,000 to 65,000 clones, approximately 62% seen once; the top ten hold approximately 14%. This rearrangement joins TRBV5-1 to TRBJ2-3; D gene unclear. This clonotype originated in a human donor with chronic lymphocytic leukemia. The specimen was PBMCs, collected after 12 months of ibrutinib treatment. CDR3 region: CASSLDWVITDTQYF. CDR3 nucleotides: TGCGCCAGCAGCTTGGATTGGGTCATCACAGATACGCAGTATTTT.